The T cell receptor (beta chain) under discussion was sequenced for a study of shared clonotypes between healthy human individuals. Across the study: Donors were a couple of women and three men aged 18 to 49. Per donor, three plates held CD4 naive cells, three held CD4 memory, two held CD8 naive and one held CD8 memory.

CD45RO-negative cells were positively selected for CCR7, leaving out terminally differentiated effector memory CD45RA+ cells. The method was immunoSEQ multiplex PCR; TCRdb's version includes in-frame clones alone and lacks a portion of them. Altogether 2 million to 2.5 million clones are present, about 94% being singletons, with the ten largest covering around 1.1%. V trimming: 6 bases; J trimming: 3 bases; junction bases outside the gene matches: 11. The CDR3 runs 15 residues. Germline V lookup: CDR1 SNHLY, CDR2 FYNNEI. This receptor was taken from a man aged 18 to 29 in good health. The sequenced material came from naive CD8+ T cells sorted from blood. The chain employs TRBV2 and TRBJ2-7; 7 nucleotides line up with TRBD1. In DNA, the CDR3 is TGTGCCAGCAGAGGCGGGCGACAGGGAGTCTACGAGCAGTACTTC. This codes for CASRGGRQGVYEQYF.